This TCR beta chain comes out of a study of OX40 agonist ivuxolimab in advanced cancers. Looking at the study overall: Having had anti-PD-1, anti-PD-L1 or anti-CTLA-4 therapy before was allowed, and roughly 39% had some.

CDR3 length: 15 amino acids. Germline CDR1 SGDLS, CDR2 YYNGEE. Trimming took off 4 bases at V and 4 bases at J, with 15 bases between the two ends. A remark on this clone: Its target is unknown.

TCRdb's table, derived via immunoSEQ multiplex PCR, lists solely in-frame clones and lacks some. Of approximately 11,000 clones in the sample, around nine tenths were seen once. Findings and limits, study-wide: Circulating CD4+ and CD8+ T cells showed clonal expansion by week 6 at 0.1 to 3.0 mg/kg.

The receptor was derived from an adult with an advanced solid tumor such as melanoma, head and neck, liver or kidney cancer. The chain employs TRBV9 and TRBJ1-5, with a weak D call TRBD1 (6 bases). The material sequenced was CD4+ or CD8+ T cells sorted from blood, taken in a trial of the OX40 agonist ivuxolimab. DNA of the CDR3: TGTGCCAGCAGCCCCTCGACAGGAGAGAATCAGCCCCAGCATTTT. Translation gives CASSPSTGENQPQHF.